What follows describes a single T cell receptor beta chain. Authors' methods: Reference gene primer amplification gave nucleated cell count estimates. Repertoires were generated with immunoSEQ multiplex PCR, while TCRdb's copy carries only in-frame clones and drops some. V and J calls and clone size come straight from that table; D and trimming were deduced from the DNA. The top ten hold approximately 3% of the sample, which has roughly 100,000 clones, 70% to 90% seen once. The record originates from a study of blood T cell repertoires in COVID-19. This CDR3 region has 17 residues. Germline V gene lookup returns CDR1 MNHEY and CDR2 SVGEGT. J was trimmed by 4 bases and V by 5 bases; bases with no gene match: 10.

The J gene is TRBJ2-2, the V gene TRBV6-2 or TRBV6-3; TRBD2 aligns across 10 bases. Sequenced sample: peripheral blood. The clonotype was recovered from a man aged 45-65 years in a cohort sampled during active COVID-19. CDR3 loop: CASSKRGGQGGTGELFF. The CDR3 DNA sequence: TGTGCCAGCAGTAAGCGGGGGGGCCAAGGCGGCACCGGGGAGCTGTTTTTT.